This TCR beta chain was observed in a study of Siglec-9 on CD8 T cells in melanoma (dated by TCRdb to 2018 to 2020). With regard to the full study: The study investigated Siglec-9 expression on CD8+ T cells and the role of Siglec-9 in regulating T cells in the melanoma tumor microenvironment. The research as a whole found: An effector memory CD8+ T-cell subset that appeared to accumulate within melanoma tumors was reported to be marked and regulated by Siglec-9.

Looking up the germline V gene yields CDR1 MNHNS and CDR2 SASEGT. V was cut back by 1 base and J by 4 bases, leaving a gap of 22 bases between them. The cysteine opens and the phenylalanine closes a CDR3 of 18 amino acids. Only the CDR3 DNA stays, 54 bases, in frame from base 1. Library prep was done by the immunoSEQ multiplex PCR assay. The source is immuneACCESS, and TCRdb retained only in-frame sequences with V and J called. Part of the clones is not carried over; for the studies checked, unresolved V genes explain less than half of this, and the remainder is unexplained. The sample records roughly 30,000 clones, about 80% of which are singletons. Almost 6% of the sample is taken by the ten largest. With regard to this clone: Its antigen has not been determined. Per-nucleotide qualities are absent, and no much larger clonotype sits a single base away.

Sequencing was performed on Siglec-9- CD8+ T cells sorted from blood. The label giving this sample's cell subset or site can be read as: CD8 T cells lacking Siglec-9. Rearrangement joined TRBV6-1 to TRBJ1-2, with the D gene uncertain. This sequence originates from a human donor in good health. The CDR3 reads as follows: CASSEVGYNRLNSYGYTF. The sequenced DNA is TGTGCCAGCAGTGAAGTGGGGTACAACAGACTTAATTCCTATGGCTACACCTTC.